The text below deals with one TCR beta chain. The antigen it binds to is not known. Qualities for individual bases were not recorded, and no much larger clone is one base off. Including cysteine and phenylalanine, the CDR3 has 16 amino acids. The CDR3 DNA has 48 bases and is translated from base 1. Deletion took 1 base off V and 1 base off J, with a span of 12 bases between the germline ends. CDR1 and CDR2 are read off the germline V gene (reference sequence) as LNHDA and SQIVND. TCRbeta CDR3 regions were amplified from genomic DNA by means of the immunoSEQ Assay, a bias-controlled multiplex PCR. The original pipeline was this. Within the assay, amplification of reference gene primers was used to estimate how many nucleated cells each sample contained. Sequence reads were collapsed and filtered to measure the absolute abundance of every unique TCRbeta CDR3 rearrangement. For each sample, productive Simpson clonality was calculated by taking the square root of Simpson's diversity index across productive rearrangements. TCRdb limited this immuneACCESS table to in-frame rearrangements with V and J called. A share of clones is missing; checked studies link under half to unresolved V genes, and the rest is unexplained. V and J calls and clone size are those listed in that table; D and trimming were worked out from the DNA. This sample holds 140,000 to 150,000 clones; about 90% were observed only once. The ten largest clones add up to around 1.7% of the sample.

This sample is drawn from a study of blood T cell repertoires in COVID-19 (dated by TCRdb to 2019 to 2021). Regarding the study in general: Samples from collaborators originated in the United States, Italy and Spain and spanned both the acute and convalescent phases of COVID-19. Samples came from the ongoing ImmuneRACE study (first 160 participants) plus 1,254 subjects from 6 global collaborators. Subjects who had been exposed to COVID-19, were actively infected with it, or had recovered from it provided the deeply sampled blood TCRbeta repertoires that made up the dataset. HLA class I and class II types, where available, came from metadata supplied by the sample provider rather than from assay-based typing. Nearly every sample came with metadata listing a de-identified subject ID, COVID-19 status, age in years and sex. A freely available public database, intended as a resource for researchers studying the immune response to SARS-CoV-2, is where the repertoires were released. The prospective study material was composed of cDNA or gDNA derived from T cells, B-cell-depleted T cells, or PBMCs.

Each collaborating institution followed its own protocols to collect whole blood in K2EDTA tubes. Collaborator samples were shipped for TCRbeta analysis as frozen whole blood, isolated PBMCs, or DNA extracted from either sample type. The paper as a whole reports these results and caveats: How much clinical and demographic metadata was included differed by source and by participant, and the metadata was provided uncurated.

Specimen: peripheral blood. The chain joins TRBV19 to TRBJ2-3, and possibly TRBD1, on 5 matching bases. This TCR came from a woman in her fifties or sixties with acute or convalescent COVID-19. The nucleotide sequence is given as TGTGCCAGTAGTATAGGGGGCGGAGACCGCACAGATACGCAGTATTTT. Translated, this gives CASSIGGGDRTDTQYF.